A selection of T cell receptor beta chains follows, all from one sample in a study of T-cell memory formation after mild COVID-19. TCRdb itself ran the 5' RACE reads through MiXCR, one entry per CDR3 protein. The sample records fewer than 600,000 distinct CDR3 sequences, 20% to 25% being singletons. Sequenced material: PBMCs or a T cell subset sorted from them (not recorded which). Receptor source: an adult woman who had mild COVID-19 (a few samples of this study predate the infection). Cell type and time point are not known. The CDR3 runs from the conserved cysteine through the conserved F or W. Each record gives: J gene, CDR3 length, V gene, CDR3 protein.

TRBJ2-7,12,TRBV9,CASSPAGREQYF
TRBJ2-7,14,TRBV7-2,CASSLQGLPYEQYF
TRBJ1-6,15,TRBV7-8,CASSARASSNSPLHF
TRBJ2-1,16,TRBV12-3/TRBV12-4,CASSLDGESSYNEQFF
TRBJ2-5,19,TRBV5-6,CASSLGLAGVLMYQETQYF
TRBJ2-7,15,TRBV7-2,CASSFLTGVRDEQYF
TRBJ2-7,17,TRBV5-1,CASSLGALAGAIYEQYF
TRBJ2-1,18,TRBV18,CASSPPLTSGISYNEQFF
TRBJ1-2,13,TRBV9,CASSRYGGDGYTF
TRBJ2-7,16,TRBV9,CASSVGTSGSSYEQYF
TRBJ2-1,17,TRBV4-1,CASSHGGTDSSYNEQFF
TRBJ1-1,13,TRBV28,CASSSTGAPGAFF
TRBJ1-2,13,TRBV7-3,CASSAGHAYGYTF
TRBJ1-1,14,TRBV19,CASSIGGYNTEAFF
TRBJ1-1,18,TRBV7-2,CASSLGPLIKGPNTEAFF
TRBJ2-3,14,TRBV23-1,CASSVGGGTDTQYF
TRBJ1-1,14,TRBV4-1,CASSQEDGNTEAFF
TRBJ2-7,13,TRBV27,CASSSGTGGAEYF
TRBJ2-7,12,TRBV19,CASGRAGYEQYF
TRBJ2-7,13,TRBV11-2,CASSLSWVGEQYF
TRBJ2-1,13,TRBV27,CASSIMTGDEQFF
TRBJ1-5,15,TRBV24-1,CATSDPRGAGQPQHF
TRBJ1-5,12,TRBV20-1,CSAGSGNQPQHF
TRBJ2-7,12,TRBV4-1,CASSHQTHEQYF
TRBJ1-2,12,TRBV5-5,CASSQTDRMDTF
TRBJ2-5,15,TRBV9,CASSVVAGGRETQYF
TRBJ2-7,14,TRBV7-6,CASSLASGQGEQYF
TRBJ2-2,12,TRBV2,CASRGVGGELFF
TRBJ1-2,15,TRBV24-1,CATSETGSSFYGYTF
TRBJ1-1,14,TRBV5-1,CASIKDSGSAEAFF
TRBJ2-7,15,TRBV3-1,CASSQDLGSFYEQYF
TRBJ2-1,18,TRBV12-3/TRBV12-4,CASSIGLAGVVKYNEQFF
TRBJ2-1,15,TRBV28,CASRETGTGLQGQFF
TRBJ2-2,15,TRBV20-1,CSARGTEANTGELFF
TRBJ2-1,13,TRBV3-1,CASSRYSPNEQFF
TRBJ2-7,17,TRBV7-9,CASSLSLETRGLFEQYF
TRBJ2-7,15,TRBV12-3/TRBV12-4,CASSFRRLAHYEQYF
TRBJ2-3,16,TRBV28,CASSPNMGQGIDTQYF
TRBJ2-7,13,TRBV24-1,CATGTGGPYEQYF
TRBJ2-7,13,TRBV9,CASSVAQGYEQYF
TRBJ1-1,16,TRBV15,CATSRDGSGSNTEAFF
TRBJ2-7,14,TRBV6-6,CASRSSGQNYEQYF
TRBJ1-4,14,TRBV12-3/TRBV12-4,CASAYRAAGEKLFF
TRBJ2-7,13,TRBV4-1,CASSPNSAYEQYF
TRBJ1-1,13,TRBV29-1,CSSGQGRNTEAFF
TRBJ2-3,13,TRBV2,CASKGTTHDTQYF
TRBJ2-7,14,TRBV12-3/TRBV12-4,CASSFGDGYYEQYF
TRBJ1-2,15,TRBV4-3,CASSQGQEALYGYTF
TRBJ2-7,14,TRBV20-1,CSARGYMSSYEQYF
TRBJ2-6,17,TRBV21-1,CASTPRDLYSGANVLTF
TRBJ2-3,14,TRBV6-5,CASSLTSGGYTQYF
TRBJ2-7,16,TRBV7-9,CASSSDQSPGAYEQYF
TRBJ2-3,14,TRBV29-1,CSVEGTPSTDTQYF
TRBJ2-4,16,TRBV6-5,CASSNTQLVAKNIQYF
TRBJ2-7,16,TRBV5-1,CASSLGAGVVPYEQYF
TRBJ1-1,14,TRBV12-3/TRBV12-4,CASSATGWGTEAFF
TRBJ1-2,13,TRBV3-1,CASSQGGPGGYTF
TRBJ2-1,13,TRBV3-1,CASSQGLVYEQFF
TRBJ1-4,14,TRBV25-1,CAASRGGASEKLFF
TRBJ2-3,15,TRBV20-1,CSAPWRGTSTDTQYF